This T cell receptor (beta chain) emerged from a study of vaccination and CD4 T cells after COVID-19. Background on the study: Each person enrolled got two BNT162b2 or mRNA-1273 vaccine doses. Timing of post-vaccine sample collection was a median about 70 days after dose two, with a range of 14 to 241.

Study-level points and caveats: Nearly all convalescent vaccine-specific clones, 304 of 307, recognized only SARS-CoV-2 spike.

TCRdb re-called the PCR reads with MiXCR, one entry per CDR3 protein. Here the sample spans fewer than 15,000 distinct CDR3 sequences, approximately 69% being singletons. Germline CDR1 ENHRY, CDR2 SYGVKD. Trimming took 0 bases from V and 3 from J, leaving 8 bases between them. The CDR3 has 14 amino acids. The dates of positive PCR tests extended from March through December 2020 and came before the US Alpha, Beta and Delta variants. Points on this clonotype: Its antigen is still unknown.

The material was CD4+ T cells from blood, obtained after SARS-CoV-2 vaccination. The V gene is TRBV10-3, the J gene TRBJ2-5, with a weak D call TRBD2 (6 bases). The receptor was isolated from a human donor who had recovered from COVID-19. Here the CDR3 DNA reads TGTGCCATCAGTGAGTCGGGCGGGGAAGAGACCCAGTACTTC. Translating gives CAISESGGEETQYF.